What follows are 2 T cell receptor beta chains derived from one specimen sequenced in a study of shared clonotypes between healthy human individuals. The assay was immunoSEQ multiplex PCR, and TCRdb's table has in-frame clones only and misses some. The sample has a few hundred thousand clones, roughly three quarters seen once; the top ten hold 9.5% to 15%. The sequencing sample was made of PBMCs. The receptors were gathered from a woman aged 40 to 55 in good health. Some clones in this sample may be carry-over from other donors' samples.

Only a few counts were recorded for this clone. The chain uses TRBV4-2 and TRBJ1-1; no reliable D call. The length of the CDR3 is 14 residues. Germline CDR1 reads LGHNA; CDR2 reads YNFKEQ. The ends were cut back, 1 base at V and 1 base at J, with 7 bases in the middle. The CDR3 loop reads CASSQVGSNTEAFF. CDR3 nucleotides: TGTGCCAGCAGCCAAGTGGGCTCGAACACTGAAGCTTTCTTT.

This clone was detected many times. Other DNA sequences in the sample encode the same CDR3. The chain carries TRBV5-1 and TRBJ1-4; D is ambiguous. V lost 2 bases to trimming and J lost 5 bases, with 10 bases between them. This CDR3 has 14 amino acids. CDR1 SGHRS and CDR2 YFSETQ come from the germline V gene. The CDR3: CASSFSTSNEKLFF. The CDR3, as DNA: TGCGCCAGCAGCTTTTCAACTTCCAATGAAAAACTGTTTTTT.